This T cell receptor beta chain was identified during a study of blood T cell repertoires in COVID-19. Original data processing: Estimates of nucleated cell counts were drawn from the amplification of reference gene primers. Sequenced by immunoSEQ multiplex PCR; TCRdb stores in-frame clones only, minus some. V and J calls plus clone size are reproduced from that table; the DNA served to infer D and trimming. The repertoire holds nearly 90,000 clones, 80% to 95% seen once, with over 6.5% in the top ten. The source of this sequence is a man in his late teens or twenties with COVID-19, enrolled during active disease. Material: peripheral blood.

For the CDR3, the DNA is TGTGCCACGGGCGTGACTAGCGGGAGGGCCTACGAGCAGTACTTC. This translates into CATGVTSGRAYEQYF. The gene calls are TRBV10-3 and TRBJ2-7; 14 positions agree with TRBD2. The V gene end was trimmed by 10 bases and the J gene end by 2 bases; junction bases not matched to a gene: 7. CDR1 and CDR2 from the germline V gene are ENHRY and SYGVKD. The CDR3 has 15 amino acids.